These 27 T cell receptor beta chains originate from one sample sequenced in a study of CD8 T cells in ankylosing spondylitis. TCRdb reanalysed the 5' RACE reads using MiXCR and keeps one entry per CDR3 protein. Among a few hundred thousand distinct CDR3 sequences listed, around 21% were seen once. Sequencing was carried out using blood, either unsorted or a sorted T cell fraction (not recorded which). These receptors all stem from a female donor with ankylosing spondylitis or in good health (not recorded which).

In this sample, this clonotype turned up many times. This chain's CDR3 is CSARDGASGSYNEQFF. The DNA of the CDR3 is TGCAGTGCTAGAGATGGAGCGAGCGGGAGCTACAATGAGCAGTTCTTC. J is TRBJ2-1 and V is TRBV20-1, with 8 positions matching TRBD2. Germline V gene lookup returns CDR1 DFQATT and CDR2 SNEGSKA (reference sequence). J gave up 3 bases and V 0 bases, and 7 bases lay outside the gene matches. CDR3 size: 16 residues.

This clonotype was observed a few times. This sequence joins TRBV10-3 and TRBJ2-3, with D perhaps matching TRBD1 (6 bases). This CDR3 has 16 amino acids. Germline CDR1 and CDR2: ENHRY and SYGVKD. Trimming left V 3 bases short and J 2 bases short, with 15 bases between. CDR3 sequence (DNA): TGTGCCATCAGTGACGGTCAGGGGACGATCACAGATACGCAGTATTTT. Its protein product is CAISDGQGTITDTQYF.

In this sample, this clonotype turned up many times. V and J are TRBV20-1 and TRBJ1-3; no clear D. The V end lost 3 bases, the J end lost 3 bases, and 12 bases lay between the germline ends. Germline V gene sequence: CDR1 DFQATT, CDR2 SNEGSKA (reference sequence). The CDR3 has 14 residues. The CDR3 bases are TGCAGTGCTAGGGCCTCATCTGGTGGAAACACCATATATTTT. Translation gives CSARASSGGNTIYF.

In its sample, this clonotype was seen a few times. The J gene is TRBJ1-4, the V gene TRBV7-6, with D hard to call. Deletions cut 1 base from V and 7 bases from J, with 13 bases between. The V gene's germline CDR1 is SGHVS and CDR2 FNYEAQ. This CDR3 contains 15 residues. CDR3 sequence reads: CASSLGRLPGEKLFF. The CDR3 nucleotides are TGTGCCAGCAGCTTAGGAAGGCTGCCGGGTGAAAAACTGTTTTTT.

This clonotype was seen a few times. This chain links TRBV7-2 with TRBJ1-2; D is undetermined. The CDR3 has 15 amino acids. Germline CDR1 and CDR2: SGHTA and FQGNSA. V lost 5 bases and J 2 bases, leaving 15 bases between the germline ends. CDR3 in amino acids: CASSRRDTVNYGYTF. As DNA, the CDR3 is TGTGCCAGCAGCCGGCGGGATACCGTAAACTATGGCTACACCTTC.

V and J are TRBV20-1 and TRBJ2-5; tentatively, D is TRBD1 (5 bases). Trimming stripped 2 bases from V and 1 base from J, with 8 bases between. The V gene's germline CDR1 is DFQATT and CDR2 SNEGSKA (reference sequence). This CDR3 is 13 amino acids long. The DNA for the CDR3 is TGCAGTGCTAGAAGGGGCGGCCAAGAGACCCAGTACTTC. Encoded protein: CSARRGGQETQYF.

This sequence joins TRBV7-9 and TRBJ2-7; tentative D call: TRBD2 (6 bases). CDR1 and CDR2 from the germline V gene are SEHNR and FQNEAQ (reference sequence). V was cut by 5 bases and J by 4 bases, with 6 bases left in between. The CDR3 contains 11 residues. CDR3 amino acids: CASSREYEQYF. Here the CDR3 DNA reads TGTGCCAGCAGCCGGGAGTACGAGCAGTACTTC.

This clonotype occurred many times. The rearrangement uses TRBV28 and TRBJ1-1; D is perhaps TRBD1 (6 bases). V lost 5 bases and J lost 0, with 13 bases in between. CDR3 length: 15 residues. Germline CDR1 and CDR2: MDHEN and SYDVKM. DNA for the CDR3: TGTGCCAGCAGTCCCCCGACAGGAATGAACACTGAAGCTTTCTTT. Translated: CASSPPTGMNTEAFF.

This clonotype was seen a handful of times. This chain uses TRBV20-1 with TRBJ1-5, with a tentative D call TRBD1 (5 bases). The CDR3 is 15 amino acids. Germline loops: CDR1 DFQATT, CDR2 SNEGSKA (reference sequence). Trimming shortened V by 4 bases and J by 4 bases, and 17 bases separated the two germline ends. CDR3 amino acids: CSATPGGAPNQPQHF. The CDR3 nucleotides are TGCAGTGCTACCCCCGGCGGGGCCCCAAATCAGCCCCAGCATTTT.

This chain uses TRBV4-3 with TRBJ1-5, with D possibly matching TRBD1 (5 bases). CDR1 is LGHNA, CDR2 YSLEER, per germline. With 0 bases removed from V and 5 bases from J, the gap between germline ends came to 11 bases. The CDR3 covers 15 residues. CDR3 sequence (DNA): TGCGCCAGCAGCCAAGATGGGGACCCACATCAGCCCCAGCATTTT. Translating gives CASSQDGDPHQPQHF.

This clonotype turned up a few times. V and J are TRBV5-1 and TRBJ2-1, with 11 bases aligning to TRBD2. CDR3 size: 18 residues. The ends lost 0 bases at V and 6 bases at J; junction bases unmatched: 11. Per germline, CDR1 SGHRS and CDR2 YFSETQ. The CDR3 reads CASSLVGPLAGGGNEQFF. The DNA for the CDR3 is TGCGCCAGCAGCTTGGTGGGACCTCTAGCGGGAGGAGGCAATGAGCAGTTCTTC.

This clonotype was seen only a few times. V gene TRBV7-9 combines with J gene TRBJ2-1, with D possibly called TRBD1 or TRBD2 (6 bases each). The V and J ends lost 8 bases and 9 bases respectively, with 11 bases between them. The CDR3 is made up of 11 amino acids. The germline CDR1 and CDR2 sequences are SEHNR and FQNEAQ (reference sequence). CDR3 sequence reads: CASGGGGEQFF. The CDR3, as DNA: TGTGCCAGCGGCGGAGGGGGTGAGCAGTTCTTC.

The chain links TRBV24-1 to TRBJ2-2; 8 bases are a match to TRBD1. The germline CDR1 and CDR2 sequences are KGHDR and SFDVKD. CDR3 length equals 17 residues. V lost 4 bases, J lost 2 bases, and 8 bases stayed unmatched. CDR3 sequence (DNA): TGTGCCACCAGTGAAGCGACAGGGGCCGTAAACACCGGGGAGCTGTTTTTT. As protein: CATSEATGAVNTGELFF.

The V call is TRBV5-1, the J call TRBJ2-7; no clear D gene. The CDR3 is made up of 15 amino acids. The V and J ends lost 2 bases and 5 bases respectively, with 17 bases between them. Germline CDR1 reads SGHRS; CDR2 reads YFSETQ. In nucleotides, the CDR3 is TGCGCCAGCAGCTTATCAGCGTTGGGTGAGGACGAGCAGTACTTC. This gives the protein CASSLSALGEDEQYF.

This chain connects TRBV7-9 to TRBJ1-1; possibly TRBD1 for D (6 bases). The CDR3 has 13 residues. The germline V and J ends were trimmed by 6 bases and 6 bases, with 14 bases remaining between them. Germline V gives CDR1 SEHNR, CDR2 FQNEAQ (reference sequence). As DNA, the CDR3 is TGTGCCAGCAGGGAGGACAGTTATGCTGAAGCTTTCTTT. It translates to CASREDSYAEAFF.

The V and J genes are TRBV4-2 and TRBJ2-1, with 9 bases matching TRBD1. The ends lost 4 bases at V and 4 bases at J; junction bases unmatched: 8. The CDR3 extends over 16 amino acids. Germline assignment: CDR1 LGHNA and CDR2 YNFKEQ. CDR3 loop: CASSPPHGQGYNEQFF. The CDR3 region has the DNA TGTGCCAGCAGCCCGCCCCACGGACAGGGGTACAATGAGCAGTTCTTC.

The sample holds a few counts of this clonotype. The chain combines TRBV7-8 with TRBJ2-1, with 11 bases aligning to TRBD2. From germline, CDR1 is SGHVS and CDR2 FQNEAQ. The V gene end was trimmed by 1 base and the J gene end by 9 bases; junction bases not matched to a gene: 5. This CDR3 region has 15 residues. The CDR3 DNA reads TGTGCCAGCAGCTTAGTACTAGCGGGAGTAGGTGAGCAGTTCTTC. This sequence encodes CASSLVLAGVGEQFF.

This rearrangement joins TRBV18 to TRBJ2-4; 9 nucleotides agree with TRBD2. There are 18 residues in the CDR3. Germline-derived CDR1 and CDR2 are KGHSH and LQKENI. V shed 4 bases, J shed 3 bases, and the junction held 13 bases outside the gene matches. The CDR3 bases are TGTGCCAGCTCACGACGCGATCTAGCGGGGAACGGCAAAAACATTCAGTACTTC. This sequence encodes CASSRRDLAGNGKNIQYF.

V is TRBV12-3 or TRBV12-4 and J is TRBJ2-5; D unresolved. V lost 9 bases and J lost 5, with 28 bases in between. The CDR3 sequence is 17 residues long. The CDR3 loop reads CASFNSPTPDSIETQYF. The CDR3 nucleotides are TGTGCCAGTTTTAACAGCCCCACCCCCGACTCGATTGAGACCCAGTACTTC.

Written as DNA, the CDR3 is TGTGCCAGCAGCTTAGTTCTTACGTATGGCTACACCTTC. This gives the protein CASSLVLTYGYTF. The chain is built from TRBV7-2 and TRBJ1-2; D is unclear. The CDR3 length is 13 residues. The V and J ends lost 1 base and 5 bases respectively, with 8 bases between them. In germline, CDR1 is SGHTA, CDR2 FQGNSA.

This clonotype was counted ten times or more. The chain carries TRBV12-3 or TRBV12-4 and TRBJ2-1; 7 bases fit TRBD1. The CDR3 covers 13 residues. With V trimmed by 6 bases and J by 5 bases, 4 bases remained unmatched. The CDR3 bases are TGTGCCAGCAGATACGACAGGGACAATGAGCAGTTCTTC. As protein: CASRYDRDNEQFF.

The chain joins TRBV20-1 to TRBJ1-3; TRBD1 matches at 9 bases. Germline CDR1 DFQATT, CDR2 SNEGSKA (reference sequence). The CDR3 is made up of 15 amino acids. V was clipped by 6 bases and J by 0 bases; unmatched bases: 6. The CDR3 sequence is CSARQGGYSGNTIYF. CDR3 in DNA: TGCAGTGCGAGACAGGGGGGTTACTCTGGAAACACCATATATTTT.

This clonotype has more than one count but fewer than ten. It is unclear where the CDR3 begins or ends on the DNA, so no DNA is shown, and the CDR3 is as TCRdb lists it. The gene calls are TRBV12-3 or TRBV12-4 and TRBJ1-4. The CDR3 has 15 amino acids, counting both end residues. The CDR3 sequence: CASTASSTNEKTVFF.

The chain carries TRBV20-1 and TRBJ2-3; 14 nucleotides align to TRBD2. The CDR3 extends over 16 amino acids. Germline lookup yields CDR1 DFQATT and CDR2 SNEGSKA (reference sequence). Trimming at V came to 5 bases and at J to 3 bases, leaving 7 bases not matched to a gene. The CDR3 sequence is CSAEGTSGRGTDTQYF. The CDR3 DNA reads as TGCAGTGCTGAGGGGACTAGCGGGAGAGGGACAGATACGCAGTATTTT.

The rearrangement uses TRBV7-9 and TRBJ2-2, with a possible D match to TRBD1 (6 bases). With 4 bases removed from V and 6 bases from J, the gap between germline ends came to 9 bases. The CDR3 length is 13 residues. Germline V gene lookup returns CDR1 SEHNR and CDR2 FQNEAQ (reference sequence). The DNA for the CDR3 is TGTGCCAGCAGCTCCGAGGGGGCCGGGGAGCTGTTTTTT. Encoded protein: CASSSEGAGELFF.

V gene TRBV20-1 combines with J gene TRBJ1-2; maybe TRBD1 (6 bases). Trimming shortened V by 1 base and J by 8 bases, and 14 bases separated the two germline ends. From germline, CDR1 is DFQATT and CDR2 SNEGSKA (reference sequence). The CDR3 has 13 residues. CDR3 sequence (DNA): TGCAGTGCTAGAGCCCCCGGGACATTCGGCTACACCTTC. Amino acids: CSARAPGTFGYTF.

This clonotype was counted between two and nine times. The rearrangement joins TRBV20-1 to TRBJ2-5; 7 bases line up with TRBD2. The J segment lost 5 bases and the V segment lost 3 bases, leaving 3 bases of the junction unmatched. The CDR3 is made up of 12 amino acids. Germline loops: CDR1 DFQATT, CDR2 SNEGSKA (reference sequence). DNA of the CDR3: TGCAGTGCTAGTAGCGGGTGGGAGACCCAGTACTTC. Protein: CSASSGWETQYF.